This TCR beta chain emerged from a study of blood T cell repertoires in COVID-19. Looking at the study overall: The United States, Italy and Spain were the sources of the acute and convalescent COVID-19 samples.

Clones were sequenced by immunoSEQ multiplex PCR, and TCRdb holds only the in-frame ones, with some missing. This sample yields more than 120,000 clones, of which 84% are seen a single time; roughly 4.4% belongs to the top ten. This clone occurred once. The receptor's source is a human donor in a cohort sampled during active COVID-19. The sample comprised peripheral blood.

The CDR3 DNA follows: TGTGCCAGCAGTTACACCTTCGGGGCAGATACGCAGTATTTT. Protein: CASSYTFGADTQYF. V is TRBV6-6 and J is TRBJ2-3, with D possibly being TRBD2 (5 bases). Germline lookup yields CDR1 MNHNY and CDR2 SVGAGI (reference sequence). The CDR3 contains 14 residues. V dropped 2 bases and J dropped 4 bases, with 10 bases sitting between them.